The TCR beta chain under discussion was sequenced for a study of human T cells and chemical hapten exposure. Study-wide findings and caveats: Healthy people's immune response may differ from that of the donors, who had alopecia.

This clonotype was observed many times. Its antigen is unidentified. V dropped 6 bases and J dropped 6; count of bases not matched to a gene: 4. Germline lookup yields CDR1 SQVTM and CDR2 ANQGSEA. This CDR3 is built from 12 residues. Each CDR3 protein gets one entry after TCRdb re-called the RACE reads with MiXCR. The sample yields nearly 350,000 distinct CDR3 sequences, 5.5% to 8% seen once. Time point given: patch test 1, 2 weeks after DPC sensitization. Regarding treatment: therapeutic diphenylcyclopropenone sensitization with weekly scalp DPC. The chain couples TRBV29-1 to TRBJ1-2; 10 bases align to TRBD1. Sequenced here: whole blood, sampled in connection with sensitization to the hapten diphenylcyclopropenone (DPC). The TCR was taken from a woman aged 18-35 years with alopecia areata. Some clones in this sample may be carry-over from other donors' samples. CDR3 DNA sequence: TGCAGCGTCTTGGACAGGGGGGATGGCTACACCTTC. It yields the protein CSVLDRGDGYTF. Variable domain in full (rest from reference TRBV29-1 and TRBJ1-2): SAVISQKPSRDICQRGTSLTIQCQVDSQVTMMFWYRQQPGQSLTLIATANQGSEATYESGFVIDKFPISRPNLTFSTLTVSNMSPEDSSIYLCSVLDRGDGYTFGSGTRLTVV.